A selection of T cell receptor beta chains follows, all from one sample in a study of blood T cell repertoires in COVID-19. The data were produced by immunoSEQ multiplex PCR, yet TCRdb's version contains in-frame clones alone and is incomplete. The sample contains hundreds of thousands of clones, over 80% of which appear only once. The source material was peripheral blood. The receptors were sampled from a woman under 30 with acute or convalescent COVID-19. Both conserved end residues are part of each CDR3. Each record gives: V gene, clone size, D gene, J gene, CDR3 DNA, CDR3 protein. The D gene is left open where the match is weak. Clone size appears in some rows only: once, few, many, or a class for an expanded clone.

TRBV6-2/TRBV6-3,.,.,TRBJ2-7,TGTGCCAGCAGTTCCAAGACAGGGAGGCGAGACGAGCAGTACTTC,CASSSKTGRRDEQYF
TRBV10-3,.,.,TRBJ1-1,TGTGCCACCACGGCGGTGAACACTGAAGCTTTCTTT,CATTAVNTEAFF
TRBV4-1,.,.,TRBJ1-3,TGCGCCAGCACCGATCGAGTTGGAAACACCATATATTTT,CASTDRVGNTIYF
TRBV2,.,TRBD2,TRBJ2-1,TGTGCCAGCAAGACCGGGACTAGCTTTTACAATGAGCAGTTCTTC,CASKTGTSFYNEQFF
TRBV12-5,.,.,TRBJ1-5,TGTGCTAGTGGTTTGGGGGGAGGGCAGCCCCAGCATTTT,CASGLGGGQPQHF
TRBV29-1,.,.,TRBJ2-3,TGCAGCGTTGTTTCCCAAGCGACAGATACGCAGTATTTT,CSVVSQATDTQYF
TRBV30,.,.,TRBJ1-1,TGTGCCTGGAACCCAGGGTTTAGGGTTACTGAAGCTTTCTTT,CAWNPGFRVTEAFF
TRBV24-1,.,.,TRBJ1-2,TGTGCCACCAGTGATTTGCACTTAGTTTGGTCGAACTATGGCTACACCTTC,CATSDLHLVWSNYGYTF
TRBV6-5,.,.,TRBJ1-2,TGTGCCAGCACCCCTAGCCAGAAACATGGCTACACCTTC,CASTPSQKHGYTF
TRBV24-1,.,.,TRBJ1-5,TGTGCCACCAGTGGCCTAGGCAAGAGAGGGCCCCAGCATTTT,CATSGLGKRGPQHF
TRBV6-4,.,TRBD2,TRBJ2-3,TGTGCCAGCAGTGACCGCGGGGGGCTAAACACAGATACGCAGTATTTT,CASSDRGGLNTDTQYF
TRBV28,.,TRBD2,TRBJ2-3,TGTGCCAGCAGTTTTCGCGGGGGAGACACAGATACGCAGTATTTT,CASSFRGGDTDTQYF
TRBV5-1,.,TRBD2,TRBJ2-5,TGCGCCAGCAGCTGGACTAGCGGGGAGCCTTCGTACTTC,CASSWTSGEPSYF
TRBV5-1,.,.,TRBJ2-2,TGCGCCAGCAGCTTGCAGGGGATCACCGGGGAGCTGTTTTTT,CASSLQGITGELFF
TRBV9,.,TRBD1,TRBJ1-2,TGTGCCAGCAGCGGACGACAGGGGATGCATGGCTACACCTTC,CASSGRQGMHGYTF
TRBV28,.,.,TRBJ1-5,TGTGCCAGCAGTTTTTATAGCAATCAGCCCCAGCATTTT,CASSFYSNQPQHF
TRBV30,.,TRBD1,TRBJ1-5,TGTGCCTGGAGCGGTGGACAGGCGGGCAATCAGCCCCAGCATTTT,CAWSGGQAGNQPQHF
TRBV25-1,.,TRBD1,TRBJ1-1,TGTGCCAGCACACCTGCGGGACAGGGTCTTCAGAAGGGAGCTTTCTTT,CASTPAGQGLQKGAFF
TRBV6-5,.,TRBD1,TRBJ2-7,TGTGCCAGCAGTTATACCGGGACAGGGGGATGGGAGCAGTACTTC,CASSYTGTGGWEQYF
TRBV7-6,.,.,TRBJ1-2,TGTGCCAGCAGGGCCCCGCGTTCAGGGCCCTACTATGGCTACACCTTC,CASRAPRSGPYYGYTF
TRBV29-1,.,.,TRBJ1-2,TGCAGCGTTGTTCCTACGAATGGCTACACCTTC,CSVVPTNGYTF
TRBV11-2,.,.,TRBJ2-5,TGTGCCAGCCCCCCTGGGGCAGATGAAGAGACCCAGTACTTC,CASPPGADEETQYF
TRBV2,.,.,TRBJ1-1,TGTGCCAGCGGGGGCAGGGGCCCTGAAGCTTTCTTT,CASGGRGPEAFF
TRBV5-1,once,TRBD2,TRBJ2-1,TGCGCCAGCAGCTTTGGGAGCGGGGGGCACAATGAGCAGTTCTTC,CASSFGSGGHNEQFF
TRBV7-2,once,.,TRBJ1-6,TGTGCCAGCAGCTTAGCCCGACAGGCTCATTCACCCCTCCACTTT,CASSLARQAHSPLHF
TRBV12-3/TRBV12-4,few,.,TRBJ2-7,TGTGCCAGCAGCTCAGGGACACCGTACGAGCAGTACTTC,CASSSGTPYEQYF
TRBV6-5,.,.,TRBJ2-7,TGTGCCAGCTTGAGTACGGGACTTTCCTACGAGCAGTACTTC,CASLSTGLSYEQYF
TRBV6-5,once,.,TRBJ2-1,TGTGCCAGCAGCTTAGTCCAGGGGTACCACAATGAGCAGTTCTTC,CASSLVQGYHNEQFF